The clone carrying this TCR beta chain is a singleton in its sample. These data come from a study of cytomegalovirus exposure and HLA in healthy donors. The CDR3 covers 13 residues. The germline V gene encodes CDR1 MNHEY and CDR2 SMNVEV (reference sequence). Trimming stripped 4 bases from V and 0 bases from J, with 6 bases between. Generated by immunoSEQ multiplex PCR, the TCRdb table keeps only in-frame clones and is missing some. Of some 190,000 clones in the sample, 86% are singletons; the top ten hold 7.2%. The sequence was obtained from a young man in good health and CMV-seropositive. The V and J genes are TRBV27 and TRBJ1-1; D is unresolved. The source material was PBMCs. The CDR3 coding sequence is TGTGCCAGCAGTTGGAATATGAACACTGAAGCTTTCTTT. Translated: CASSWNMNTEAFF.